Each of the 6 T cell receptor beta chains below was sequenced from the same sample in a study of T cell clonality in common variable immunodeficiency (dated by TCRdb to between 2014 and 2017). Receptors were amplified or captured by the immunoSEQ multiplex PCR assay. TCRdb re-hosts the immuneACCESS table, in-frame sequences only. Its copies lack some clones; in the studies checked, an unresolved V gene accounts for under half of them, and the cause for the rest is not known. This sample was tabulated with under 30,000 clones, among which there are no singletons. The ten top clones hold around 13% of the sample. The sample comprised peripheral blood mononuclear cells. The receptors stem from a person between 18 and 75 years old in good health.

Many counts were recorded for this clone. The sequenced fragment ends 3 residues before the CDR3 boundary, so the rest is inferred from the germline J gene. The V gene is TRBV20-1, the J gene TRBJ1-2; 12 bases agree with TRBD1. V gave up 5 bases and J gave up 3 bases; unmatched junction bases: 19. CDR1 is DFQATT, CDR2 SNEGSKA, per germline (reference sequence). The CDR3 spans 19 residues. CDR3 protein: CSAQYNSGTGGVGYYGYTF. The sequenced CDR3 bases are TGCAGTGCTCAGTATAACTCCGGGACAGGGGGCGTGGGTTACTATGGC.

This clone occurred many times. The CDR3 end lies 3 residues beyond the end of the read and is filled in from the germline J gene. The genes are TRBV20-1 and TRBJ2-5; D might be TRBD2 (6 bases). This CDR3 has 16 residues. Germline lookup yields CDR1 DFQATT and CDR2 SNEGSKA (reference sequence). V shed 8 bases and J shed 5 bases, with 27 bases lying between them. The CDR3 DNA, read in part, is TGCAGTCCCCGGGGCCGGGCCTCCGGGACTTGGGAGACC. It encodes CSPRGRASGTWET. The complete CDR3 protein is CSPRGRASGTWETQYF.

This clone has at least ten counts. The read is 3 residues too short to cover the CDR3 end, so that end is filled in from the germline J gene. The chain is built from TRBV7-3 and TRBJ1-2, with TRBD1 identical over 7 bases. CDR1 is SGHTA and CDR2 is FQGTGA in the germline V gene. This CDR3 comprises 15 residues. V shed 2 bases and J 7 bases; nucleotides not matched to a gene: 10. The DNA read from the CDR3 is TGTGCCAGCAGCTTACGCGCCGAGGGGGCAAGTGGC. Protein sequence: CASSLRAEGASG. The complete CDR3 sequence is CASSLRAEGASGYTF. Full variable domain (missing parts from reference TRBV7-3 and TRBJ1-2): GAGVSQTPSNKVTEKGKYVELRCDPISGHTALYWYRQSLGQGPEFLIYFQGTGAADDSGLPNDRFFAVRPEGSVSTLKIQRTERGDSAVYLCASSLRAEGASGYTFGSGTRLTVV.

At least ten counts were recorded for this clone. The read gets to within 3 residues of the CDR3 end, and the germline J gene fills in the rest. The chain is built from TRBV12-3 or TRBV12-4 and TRBJ2-3; 12 bases are shared with TRBD2. The CDR3 covers 15 residues. The V segment lost 5 bases and the J segment 8 bases; nucleotides outside the gene matches: 8. CDR3 bases read: TGTGCCAGCAGTGACCTAGCGGGGGGGCCGGGTACG. Translation gives CASSDLAGGPGT. The complete CDR3 protein is CASSDLAGGPGTQYF.

With respect to this clone: One end of the junction fails to match germline, which may point to a read error. The CDR3 DNA, read in part, is TGTGCCAGCAGCACCCGGGACTCAGAGACG. This gives the protein CASSTRDSET. The whole CDR3 sequence is CASSTRDSETQYF. The chain is built from TRBV7-6 and TRBJ2-3, with D perhaps matching TRBD2 (6 bases). The read terminates 3 residues before the CDR3 end, so the remaining end is supplied by the germline J gene. The germline V gene encodes CDR1 SGHVS and CDR2 FNYEAQ. This CDR3 contains 13 residues.

The sample holds a few counts of this clone. The missing CDR3 end, 3 residues past where the read stops, is filled in from the germline J gene. The J gene is TRBJ2-4, the V gene TRBV5-1; TRBD2 aligns across 7 bases. Looked up from germline, CDR1 is SGHRS and CDR2 is YFSETQ. CDR3 length equals 14 residues. Incomplete CDR3 DNA: TGCGCCAGCAGCCGGGGGGTGGGGGATCCTGGT. Protein: CASSRGVGDPG. Given in full, the CDR3 is CASSRGVGDPGQYF.